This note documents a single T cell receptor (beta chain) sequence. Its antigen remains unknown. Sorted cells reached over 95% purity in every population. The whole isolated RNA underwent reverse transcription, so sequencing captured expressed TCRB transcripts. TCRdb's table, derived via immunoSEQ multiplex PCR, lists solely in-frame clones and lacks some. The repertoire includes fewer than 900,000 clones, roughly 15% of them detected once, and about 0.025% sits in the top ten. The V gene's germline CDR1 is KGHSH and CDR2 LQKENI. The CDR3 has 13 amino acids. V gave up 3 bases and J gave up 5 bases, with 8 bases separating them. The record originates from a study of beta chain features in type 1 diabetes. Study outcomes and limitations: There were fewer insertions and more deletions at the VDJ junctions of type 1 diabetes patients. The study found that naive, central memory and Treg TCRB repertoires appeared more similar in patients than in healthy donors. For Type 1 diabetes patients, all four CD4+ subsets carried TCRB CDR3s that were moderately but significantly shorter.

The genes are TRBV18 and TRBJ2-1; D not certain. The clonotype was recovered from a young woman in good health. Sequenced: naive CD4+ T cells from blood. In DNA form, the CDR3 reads TGTGCCAGCTCACCGGGAATACACAATGAGCAGTTCTTC. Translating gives CASSPGIHNEQFF.